The T cell receptor beta chain under discussion was sequenced for a study of human T cells and chemical hapten exposure. The overall study: An area of 2 cm by 1.5 to 2.5 cm on upper inner arm skin received 2% DPC for sensitization.

Time point given: patch test 2, 6 weeks after DPC sensitization. The treatment was: therapeutic diphenylcyclopropenone sensitization with weekly scalp DPC. Original methodology: Ranging from about 20,000 to 700,000, TCR counts per sample had a median value of 95,638. TCRdb called the RACE reads again in MiXCR, with one record for every CDR3 protein. It is TCRdb's table, rather than the study itself, that gives the V and J calls and clone size. Among about 82,000 distinct CDR3 sequences listed, 6% to 8.5% were seen once. The ends were cut back, 2 bases at V and 0 bases at J, with 5 bases in the middle. The CDR3 is made up of 14 amino acids. Germline CDR1 DFQATT, CDR2 SNEGSKA (reference sequence). Study-level results: TCRs exceeding 1 in 1000 frequency stayed unchanged with DPC sensitization. The presence of alopecia in the donors means their immune response may differ from healthy people's.

This clonotype was seen at least ten times. Its target is not known. The source is a woman in her 30s with alopecia areata. Some clones in this sample may be carry-over from other donors' samples. Specimen: whole blood, collected in connection with sensitization to the hapten diphenylcyclopropenone (DPC). This chain joins TRBV20-1 and TRBJ2-6; D is uncertain. The CDR3 nucleotides read TGCAGTGCTAGACCAAACTCTGGGGCCAACGTCCTGACTTTC. It translates to CSARPNSGANVLTF.